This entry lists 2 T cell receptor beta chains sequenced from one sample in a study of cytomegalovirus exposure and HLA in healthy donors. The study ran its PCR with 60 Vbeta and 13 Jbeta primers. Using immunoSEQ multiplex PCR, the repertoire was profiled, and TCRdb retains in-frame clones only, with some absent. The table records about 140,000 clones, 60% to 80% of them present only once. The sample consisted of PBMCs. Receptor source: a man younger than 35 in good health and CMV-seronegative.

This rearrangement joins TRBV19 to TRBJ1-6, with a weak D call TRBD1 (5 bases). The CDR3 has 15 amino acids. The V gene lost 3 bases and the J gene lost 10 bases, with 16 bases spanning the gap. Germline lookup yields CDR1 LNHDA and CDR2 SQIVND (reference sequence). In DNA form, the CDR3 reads TGTGCCAGTAGTATTTATCCGGGGGTAGAGTCACCCCTCCACTTT. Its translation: CASSIYPGVESPLHF.

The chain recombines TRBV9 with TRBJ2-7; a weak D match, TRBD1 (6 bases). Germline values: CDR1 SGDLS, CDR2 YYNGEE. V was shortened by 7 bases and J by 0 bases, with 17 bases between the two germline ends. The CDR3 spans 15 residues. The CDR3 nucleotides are TGTGCCAGCGCCGAGGCAGGGGCCAGCTCCTACGAGCAGTACTTC. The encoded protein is CASAEAGASSYEQYF.